These 27 T cell receptor beta chains came from one sample sequenced in a study of metastatic and nonmetastatic thyroid tumors. TCRdb re-called clones via MiXCR from the PCR reads. Among several thousand clones listed, about 22% were seen once. Every patient was untreated before thyroid surgery. The sample comprised adjacent normal tissue. Source of these receptors: a female donor with papillary thyroid cancer or a benign thyroid nodule (not recorded which). Some clones in this sample may be carry-over from other donors' samples.

This clone is medium-sized within its sample. The chain employs TRBV4-1 and TRBJ1-2; 7 positions match TRBD1. Germline CDR1 and CDR2: MGHRA and YSYEKL. The CDR3 is 16 residues long. J lost 3 bases, V lost 0 bases, and 7 bases had no gene match. The DNA of the CDR3 is TGCGCCAGCAGCCAAGATCCGGACAGGTCAGACTATGGCTACACCTTC. Residues: CASSQDPDRSDYGYTF.

This clone was recorded a few times. The rearrangement uses TRBV20-1 and TRBJ1-2, with D perhaps TRBD1 (6 bases). CDR1 is DFQATT and CDR2 is SNEGSKA in the germline V gene (reference sequence). V gave up 0 bases and J gave up 6 bases, with 20 bases separating them. The CDR3 extends over 16 amino acids. DNA of the CDR3: TGCAGTGCTAGAGACCTAGGGAGGGGGATCGGAAATGGCTACACCTTC. Its protein product is CSARDLGRGIGNGYTF.

The chain carries TRBV6-1 and TRBJ1-4, with D possibly TRBD1 on 5 matching bases. The CDR3 length is 13 residues. The germline V gene has CDR1 MNHNS and CDR2 SASEGT. The V and J ends lost 4 bases and 8 bases respectively, with 11 bases between them. This chain's CDR3 is CASSVERGEKLFF. CDR3 nucleotides: TGTGCCAGCAGTGTGGAGAGGGGCGAAAAACTGTTTTTT.

This clone is medium-sized in the sample. The chain joins TRBV4-1 to TRBJ2-3; D gene uncertain. The germline V gene has CDR1 MGHRA and CDR2 YSYEKL. Trimming pared 4 bases from V and 6 bases from J, leaving 11 bases between. The CDR3 covers 13 residues. The CDR3 nucleotides are TGCGCCAGCAGCCGTTTACAGTTGGATACGCAGTATTTT. Protein product: CASSRLQLDTQYF.

The DNA for the CDR3 is TGCAGTGCTAATTTTGGCAGCGGGAGAGAGGTCAATGAGCAGTTCTTC. Translating it yields CSANFGSGREVNEQFF. V gene TRBV20-1 combines with J gene TRBJ2-1; 8 positions match TRBD2. From germline, CDR1 is DFQATT and CDR2 SNEGSKA (reference sequence). The CDR3 length is 16 residues. The V and J ends lost 4 bases and 6 bases, in that order; junction bases with no gene match: 14.

This rearrangement joins TRBV6-1 to TRBJ1-2, with a weak D call TRBD1 (6 bases). V gave up 5 bases and J gave up 0 bases, with 7 bases separating them. There are 13 residues in the CDR3. CDR1 and CDR2 from the germline V gene are MNHNS and SASEGT. DNA of the CDR3: TGTGCCAGCAGTTGGACAGCTAACTATGGCTACACCTTC. Amino acid sequence: CASSWTANYGYTF.

The sample holds many counts of this clone. A read error is possible here, since a much larger clone lies one base away. Different DNA sequences within this sample yield the same CDR3. The chain joins TRBV20-1 to TRBJ1-2; tentatively, D is TRBD1 (5 bases). Looked up from germline, CDR1 is DFQATT and CDR2 is SNEGSKA (reference sequence). V lost 3 bases and J lost 8, with 19 bases in between. The CDR3 loop spans 14 amino acids. CDR3 bases: TGCAGTGCTAGTCCCTCGGGGACGGGGGACGGCTACACCTTC. The encoded protein is CSASPSGTGDGYTF.

In its sample, this clone is medium-sized (0.01 to 0.1%). The rearrangement joins TRBV12-3 or TRBV12-4 to TRBJ2-3; tentatively, D is TRBD2 (6 bases). The germline V and J ends were trimmed by 7 bases and 2 bases, with 19 bases remaining between them. The CDR3 length is 16 residues. As DNA, the CDR3 is TGTGCCAGCACTCGCGGAGCTAGCGCCCCCACAGATACGCAGTATTTT. It yields the protein CASTRGASAPTDTQYF.

This chain joins TRBV6-2 or TRBV6-3 and TRBJ2-7, with 11 bases fitting TRBD1. V dropped 0 bases and J dropped 3; count of bases not matched to a gene: 4. Germline assignment: CDR1 MNHEY and CDR2 SVGEGT. The CDR3 has 16 residues. CDR3 loop: CASSYSPGQGGYEQYF. The CDR3 coding sequence is TGTGCCAGCAGTTACTCTCCGGGACAGGGGGGCTACGAGCAGTACTTC.

By share, this clone counts as medium-sized (0.01 to 0.1%). The chain combines TRBV12-3 or TRBV12-4 with TRBJ2-2; 7 bases match TRBD1. V was pared by 6 bases and J by 6 bases, with 4 bases of the junction left unmatched. The CDR3 loop spans 13 amino acids. The CDR3 region is CASSRTGAGELFF. CDR3 sequence (DNA): TGTGCCAGCAGCCGTACAGGGGCCGGGGAGCTGTTTTTT.

The chain is built from TRBV20-1 and TRBJ1-5; TRBD1 is a possible D gene (5 bases). The V gene lost 3 bases and the J gene lost 5 bases, with 11 bases spanning the gap. The CDR3 totals 13 residues. Germline V CDR1 and CDR2: DFQATT, SNEGSKA (reference sequence). DNA of the CDR3: TGCAGTGCTAGCCCCCAACAGGATCAGCCCCAGCATTTT. It codes for CSASPQQDQPQHF.

This clone rates as medium-sized. The chain employs TRBV6-1 and TRBJ1-2; TRBD1 matches at 8 bases. Unmatched junction bases numbered 7, after V lost 8 bases and J lost 5 bases. CDR1 and CDR2 (germline): MNHNS, SASEGT. The CDR3 sequence is 13 residues long. The DNA of the CDR3 is TGTGCCAGCGCGGACAGGGAGGAATATGGCTACACCTTC. Translation: CASADREEYGYTF.

In this sample, this clone is medium-sized. This may be a read error, as it is one base from a much larger clone. The CDR3: CNAPLAGLYEQFF. For the CDR3, the DNA is TGCAATGCTCCCCTAGCGGGACTCTATGAGCAGTTCTTC. The rearrangement joins TRBV20-1 to TRBJ2-1; 9 bases align to TRBD2. The length of the CDR3 is 13 residues. CDR1 and CDR2 from the germline V gene are DFQATT and SNEGSKA (reference sequence).

By proportion, this clone is medium-sized (0.01 to 0.1%). The chain is built from TRBV6-1 and TRBJ1-2; TRBD1 matches at 9 bases. Germline trimming cut 6 bases from V and 4 bases from J; bases unmatched to any gene: 15. Germline CDR1 MNHNS, CDR2 SASEGT. CDR3 size: 17 residues. The CDR3 region is CASSPGTGINLIYGYTF. Here the CDR3 DNA reads TGTGCCAGCAGCCCAGGGACAGGGATCAATTTAATCTATGGCTACACCTTC.

This clone was observed a handful of times. The V call is TRBV19, the J call TRBJ1-3; no reliable D call. This CDR3 is built from 13 residues. Trimming took 6 bases from V and 3 from J, leaving 9 bases between them. Germline CDR1 is LNHDA and CDR2 is SQIVND (reference sequence). The CDR3, as DNA: TGTGCCAGTAGACTCCCCCATGGAAACACCATATATTTT. It yields the protein CASRLPHGNTIYF. Complete variable domain (other parts from reference TRBV19 and TRBJ1-3): DGGITQSPKYLFRKEGQNVTLSCEQNLNHDAMYWYRQDPGQGLRLIYYSQIVNDFQKGDIAEGYSVSREKKESFPLTVTSAQKNPTAFYLCASRLPHGNTIYFGEGSWLTVV.

The rearrangement joins TRBV28 to TRBJ1-1; D is unclear. V gave up 7 bases and J gave up 8 bases, with 5 bases separating them. The CDR3 is 9 residues long. Germline lookup yields CDR1 MDHEN and CDR2 SYDVKM. The CDR3, as DNA: TGTGCCAGCACTAGAGAAGCTTTCTTT. Protein product: CASTREAFF. The full variable domain, in which reference TRBV28 and TRBJ1-1 provide the parts outside the CDR3, is DVKVTQSSRYLVKRTGEKVFLECVQDMDHENMFWYRQDPGLGLRLIYFSYDVKMKEKGDIPEGYSVSREKKERFSLILESASTNQTSMYLCASTREAFFGQGTRLTVV.

The V call is TRBV2, the J call TRBJ2-3; 8 bases align to TRBD2. J gave up 0 bases and V 6 bases, and 8 bases lay outside the gene matches. From germline, CDR1 is SNHLY and CDR2 FYNNEI. The CDR3 extends over 16 amino acids. The CDR3 region has the DNA TGTGCCAGCAGCGCGAGACTAGCGTCCAGCACAGATACGCAGTATTTT. Translation gives CASSARLASSTDTQYF.

This clone was counted a few times. The chain employs TRBV7-2 and TRBJ1-4; the D gene is possibly TRBD1 (5 bases). The CDR3 extends over 13 amino acids. Trimming cost V 4 bases and J 8 bases, with 11 bases left between them. Germline lookup yields CDR1 SGHTA and CDR2 FQGNSA. The CDR3 sequence: CASSWGGLEKLFF. As DNA, the CDR3 is TGTGCCAGCAGCTGGGGGGGGTTAGAAAAACTGTTTTTT.

In nucleotides, the CDR3 is TGTGCCAGCAGCCAAGTTTTCAGAAGGATCGCAGATACGCAGTATTTT. It encodes CASSQVFRRIADTQYF. This chain uses TRBV14 with TRBJ2-3; no definite D call. The CDR3 sequence is 16 residues long. V was trimmed by 1 base and J by 4 bases, leaving 15 bases between them. CDR1 is SGHDN and CDR2 is FVKESK in the germline V gene.

The chain employs TRBV24-1 and TRBJ2-5; either TRBD1 or TRBD2 may fit D (5 bases each). V shed 0 bases and J shed 2 bases, with 15 bases lying between them. Germline V gives CDR1 KGHDR, CDR2 SFDVKD. CDR3 length: 17 residues. CDR3 nucleotide sequence: TGTGCCACCAGTGATTTGGAGGGACCCCCATCGCAAGAGACCCAGTACTTC. It translates to CATSDLEGPPSQETQYF.

This clone is medium-sized by share. V is TRBV5-5 and J is TRBJ2-5, with 9 nucleotides matching TRBD1. V was pared by 1 base and J by 4 bases, with 8 bases of the junction left unmatched. The length of the CDR3 is 16 residues. Per germline, CDR1 SGHKS and CDR2 YYEKEE (reference sequence). In DNA, the CDR3 is TGTGCCAGCAGCTTGACCACAGGGGGCGGAGGAGAGACCCAGTACTTC. It is translated as CASSLTTGGGGETQYF.

This clone has a handful of counts. The rearrangement joins TRBV6-2 or TRBV6-3 to TRBJ1-2, with TRBD1 identical over 8 bases. V was clipped by 2 bases and J by 7 bases; unmatched bases: 9. Germline CDR1 and CDR2: MNHEY and SVGEGT. This CDR3 has 15 amino acids. This CDR3 is CASSYAGQGASGYTF. Here the CDR3 DNA reads TGTGCCAGCAGTTACGCCGGGCAGGGGGCTAGTGGCTACACCTTC.

This clone was observed a few times. The chain links TRBV6-1 to TRBJ2-7, with TRBD1 matching 7 bases. Per germline, CDR1 MNHNS and CDR2 SASEGT. The CDR3 has 13 amino acids. Trimming cost V 4 bases and J 5 bases; bases outside gene matches: 5. The CDR3 nucleotides read TGTGCCAGCAGTGCCACAGGGGTCGACGAGCAGTACTTC. Amino acid sequence: CASSATGVDEQYF.

The chain combines TRBV6-9 with TRBJ2-1; no reliable D call. In germline, CDR1 is MNHGY, CDR2 SVAAGI. Trimming cost V 6 bases and J 3 bases, with 9 bases left between them. There are 13 residues in the CDR3. CDR3 loop: CASRDPSYNEQFF. The CDR3 DNA is TGTGCCAGCAGGGACCCCAGCTACAATGAGCAGTTCTTC.

This clone turned up a few times. The V and J genes are TRBV5-1 and TRBJ1-1, with D possibly TRBD1 on 5 matching bases. CDR1 is SGHRS, CDR2 YFSETQ, per germline. The V end lost 0 bases, the J end lost 7 bases, and 16 bases lay between the germline ends. The CDR3 is made up of 15 amino acids. CDR3 sequence reads: CASSLAGGSALEAFF. The CDR3 DNA reads as TGCGCCAGCAGCTTGGCCGGGGGGTCGGCCCTTGAAGCTTTCTTT.

In its sample, this clone ranks as medium-sized. This chain connects TRBV12-3 or TRBV12-4 to TRBJ1-1, with a weak D call TRBD1 (5 bases). The CDR3 is 15 residues long. With 3 bases removed from V and 0 bases from J, the gap between germline ends came to 11 bases. In nucleotides, the CDR3 is TGTGCCAGCAGTTTCACAGGCCCATTGAACACTGAAGCTTTCTTT. This codes for CASSFTGPLNTEAFF.

This clone has ten or more counts. This chain uses TRBV6-9 with TRBJ1-2, with D unresolved. CDR3 length: 8 residues. The germline V gene has CDR1 MNHGY and CDR2 SVAAGI. In DNA, the CDR3 is TGTGCTAACTATGGCTACACCTTC. This sequence encodes CANYGYTF.